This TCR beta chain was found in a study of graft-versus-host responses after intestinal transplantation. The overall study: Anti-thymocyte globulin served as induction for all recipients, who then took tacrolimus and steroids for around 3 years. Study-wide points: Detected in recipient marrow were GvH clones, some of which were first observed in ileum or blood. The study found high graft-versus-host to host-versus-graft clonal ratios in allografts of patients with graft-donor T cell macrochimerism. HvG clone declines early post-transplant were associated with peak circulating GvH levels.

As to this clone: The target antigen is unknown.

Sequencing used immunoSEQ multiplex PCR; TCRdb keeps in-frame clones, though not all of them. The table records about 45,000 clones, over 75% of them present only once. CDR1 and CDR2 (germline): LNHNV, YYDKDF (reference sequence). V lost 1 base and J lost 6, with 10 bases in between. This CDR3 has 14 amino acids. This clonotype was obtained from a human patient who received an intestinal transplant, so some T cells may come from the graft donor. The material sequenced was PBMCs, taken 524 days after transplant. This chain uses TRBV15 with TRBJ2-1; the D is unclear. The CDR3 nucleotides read TGTGCCACCAGCAGAGCAGGACGTACCAATGAGCAGTTCTTC. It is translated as CATSRAGRTNEQFF.